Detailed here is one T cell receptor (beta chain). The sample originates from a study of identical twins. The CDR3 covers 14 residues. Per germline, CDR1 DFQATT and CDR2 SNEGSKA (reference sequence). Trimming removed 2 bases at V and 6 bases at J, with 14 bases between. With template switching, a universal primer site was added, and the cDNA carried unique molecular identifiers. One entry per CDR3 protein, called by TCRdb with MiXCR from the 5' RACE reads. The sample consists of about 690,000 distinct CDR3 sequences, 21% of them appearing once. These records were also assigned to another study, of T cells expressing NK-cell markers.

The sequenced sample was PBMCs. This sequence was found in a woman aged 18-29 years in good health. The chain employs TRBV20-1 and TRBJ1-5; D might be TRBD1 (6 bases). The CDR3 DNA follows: TGCAGTGCTAGAAGCAGGGGAGGGTTTCAGCCCCAGCATTTT. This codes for CSARSRGGFQPQHF.